This T cell receptor (beta chain) was found in a study of shared clonotypes between healthy human individuals. The J segment lost 3 bases and the V segment lost 4 bases, leaving 8 bases of the junction unmatched. Germline loops: CDR1 ENHRY, CDR2 SYGVKD. The CDR3 totals 15 residues. Assay: immunoSEQ multiplex PCR; the TCRdb copy retains only in-frame clones and omits some. The table has roughly 1,500,000 clones, just under 99% seen once. The V call is TRBV10-3, the J call TRBJ2-7, with TRBD1 matching 8 bases. This receptor was obtained from a man younger than 45 in good health. Sequenced sample: naive CD4+ T cells sorted from blood. Indicated subset: CD45RA+ positively selected. CDR3 sequence reads: CAISGTGMGVYEQYF. The DNA for the CDR3 is TGTGCCATCAGTGGGACAGGGATGGGGGTCTACGAGCAGTACTTC.